What follows describes a single T cell receptor (beta chain). Its antigen is unknown. The treatment here: roughly 10-day PBMC culture with coronavirus spike peptide pools or control peptides (ViraFEST assay). Sequencing of cultured CD4+ T cell DNA used the Oncomine TCR Beta short-read assay. Each CDR3 protein is one row after TCRdb ran MiXCR on the PCR reads. This repertoire shows about 21,000 distinct CDR3 sequences, roughly 60% found once; its top ten account for approximately 22%. The source of the sample is a study of vaccination and CD4 T cells after COVID-19. Turning to the study itself: Stimulation used overlapping spike peptides from SARS-CoV-2, HCoV-NL63, HCoV-OC43 and HCoV-229E.

V lost 0 bases and J lost 5, with 14 bases in between. Germline values: CDR1 SGHRS, CDR2 YFSETQ. The CDR3 sequence is 15 residues long. V gene TRBV5-1 combines with J gene TRBJ1-2; no firm D call. This sequence originates from a human donor who received a COVID-19 vaccine. The specimen was CD4+ T cells from blood, cultured in vitro, collected before SARS-CoV-2 vaccination. Here the CDR3 DNA reads TGCGCCAGCAGCTTGGATACAAGCGGCAATTATGGCTACACCTTC. Its protein is CASSLDTSGNYGYTF.